The 23 T cell receptor beta chains given below trace back to one sample, sequenced in a study of T cell responses to AZD1222 COVID-19 vaccine. TCRdb's copy holds only in-frame clones and misses some; the assay was immunoSEQ multiplex PCR. Of roughly 140,000 clones detected, around 88% appear once; the ten largest clones hold approximately 16%. Sample: peripheral blood, taken on day 0 of AZD1222 vaccination. The receptors come from an adult in good health.

This clone came up a few times. The chain carries TRBV6-5 and TRBJ1-5; D remains ambiguous. This CDR3 region has 15 residues. Trimming pared 5 bases from V and 0 bases from J, leaving 11 bases between. Per germline, CDR1 MNHEY and CDR2 SVGAGI. The CDR3 here is CASSPQLYSNQPQHF. The CDR3 nucleotides are TGTGCCAGCAGTCCCCAGCTTTATAGCAATCAGCCCCAGCATTTT.

This clone was detected a few times. The chain combines TRBV29-1 with TRBJ2-2; D not certain. The CDR3 extends over 14 amino acids. Germline CDR1 SQVTM, CDR2 ANQGSEA. Trimming stripped 5 bases from V and 0 bases from J, with 10 bases between. For the CDR3, the DNA is TGCAGCGTTACGGGCCCCGCGAACACCGGGGAGCTGTTTTTT. Translating gives CSVTGPANTGELFF.

This chain links TRBV11-2 with TRBJ2-5; TRBD2 aligns across 9 bases. The CDR3 consists of 17 residues. CDR1 and CDR2 (germline): SGHAT, FQNNGV. After removal of 6 bases from V and 5 bases from J, the junction contained 16 bases not matched to a gene. The CDR3 coding sequence is TGTGCCAGCAGACGGGGGGCGGCTAGCGGGGTCCGGGAGACCCAGTACTTC. Protein product: CASRRGAASGVRETQYF.

This chain connects TRBV28 to TRBJ1-6, with D perhaps matching TRBD1 (5 bases). Germline CDR1 and CDR2: MDHEN and SYDVKM. CDR3 length equals 20 residues. Between the trimmed V and J ends, which lost 6 bases and 0 bases, there was a span of 24 bases. CDR3 loop: CASSWGQLFSRSSYNSPLHF. CDR3 DNA: TGTGCCAGCAGCTGGGGCCAGCTATTTTCTCGGAGCTCCTATAATTCACCCCTCCACTTT.

J is TRBJ2-5 and V is TRBV6-2 or TRBV6-3; D is possibly TRBD1 or TRBD2 (5 bases each). V was clipped by 4 bases and J by 3 bases, with 18 bases between them. This CDR3 is built from 16 residues. Germline V gene lookup returns CDR1 MNHEY and CDR2 SVGEGT. The CDR3 DNA reads TGTGCCAGCAGTTTGGTGGGGGTATCAGGGAAAGAGACCCAGTACTTC. It is translated as CASSLVGVSGKETQYF.

V usage is TRBV5-5 and J usage is TRBJ1-2; TRBD1 matches at 10 bases. This CDR3 is built from 14 residues. From germline, CDR1 is SGHKS and CDR2 YYEKEE (reference sequence). V gave up 4 bases and J gave up 5 bases; unmatched junction bases: 5. The CDR3 loop is CASSKDRGDYGYTF. In DNA, the CDR3 is TGTGCCAGCAGCAAGGACAGGGGGGATTATGGCTACACCTTC.

This rearrangement joins TRBV28 to TRBJ2-7; 7 nucleotides match TRBD2. The J segment lost 5 bases and the V segment lost 6 bases, leaving 7 bases of the junction unmatched. Germline loops: CDR1 MDHEN, CDR2 SYDVKM. CDR3 size: 13 residues. The CDR3, as DNA: TGTGCCAGCAGGGGGGGAGGGGAGGACGAGCAGTACTTC. It translates to CASRGGGEDEQYF.

V gene TRBV7-2 combines with J gene TRBJ2-1; 10 bases match TRBD1. This CDR3 has 15 amino acids. Germline V CDR1 and CDR2: SGHTA, FQGNSA. V lost 6 bases and J lost 4; bases outside the gene matches: 6. CDR3 nucleotides: TGTGCCAGCAGGGCACCGGGACAGGGGTACAATGAGCAGTTCTTC. It specifies CASRAPGQGYNEQFF.

This clone was counted once. The chain couples TRBV10-3 to TRBJ2-3; D gene uncertain. The CDR3 is made up of 14 amino acids. Germline V lookup: CDR1 ENHRY, CDR2 SYGVKD. The ends were cut back, 6 bases at V and 0 bases at J, with 10 bases in the middle. The CDR3 nucleotides read TGTGCCATCAGCGCGCTAGGTAGCACAGATACGCAGTATTTT. Protein product: CAISALGSTDTQYF.

In its sample, this clone was seen once. The V call is TRBV5-1, the J call TRBJ1-4, with a possible D match to TRBD1 (5 bases). CDR3 length: 13 residues. The ends were cut back, 3 bases at V and 5 bases at J, with 8 bases in the middle. The germline V gene has CDR1 SGHRS and CDR2 YFSETQ. This CDR3 is CASSWDENEKLFF. The CDR3 region has the DNA TGCGCCAGCAGCTGGGACGAAAATGAAAAACTGTTTTTT. The full variable domain, with the rest looked up from reference TRBV5-1 and TRBJ1-4, is KAGVTQTPRYLIKTRGQQVTLSCSPISGHRSVSWYQQTPGQGLQFLFEYFSETQRNKGNFPGRFSGRQFSNSRSEMNVSTLELGDSALYLCASSWDENEKLFFGSGTQLSVL.

The chain joins TRBV11-2 to TRBJ1-2; no clear D. Trimming stripped 5 bases from V and 5 bases from J, with 6 bases between. The CDR3 is 11 residues long. The germline CDR1 and CDR2 sequences are SGHAT and FQNNGV. CDR3 in DNA: TGTGCCAGCAGCGTGACGTATGGCTACACCTTC. Its protein is CASSVTYGYTF.

The chain is built from TRBV27 and TRBJ2-3; D is possibly TRBD1 or TRBD2 (5 bases each). Between the trimmed V and J ends, which lost 6 bases and 2 bases, there was a span of 18 bases. Germline loops: CDR1 MNHEY, CDR2 SMNVEV (reference sequence). The CDR3 consists of 16 residues. The CDR3 here is CASSQDRGQPTDTQYF. CDR3 coding DNA: TGTGCCAGCAGCCAAGACCGGGGCCAACCCACAGATACGCAGTATTTT.

This chain uses TRBV7-2 with TRBJ1-5; D remains ambiguous. CDR3 length equals 14 residues. Germline-derived CDR1 and CDR2 are SGHTA and FQGNSA. Trimming left V 1 base short and J 5 bases short, with 9 bases between. DNA for the CDR3: TGTGCCAGCAGCTTAGACGCCAGGTATCAGCCCCAGCATTTT. Residues: CASSLDARYQPQHF. The variable domain in full, with the rest retrieved from reference TRBV7-2 and TRBJ1-5, is GAGVSQSPSNKVTEKGKDVELRCDPISGHTALYWYRQSLGQGLEFLIYFQGNSAPDKSGLPSDRFSAERTGGSVSTLTIQRTQQEDSAVYLCASSLDARYQPQHFGDGTRLSIL.

This rearrangement joins TRBV29-1 to TRBJ2-5; D is possibly TRBD2 (6 bases). With 4 bases removed from V and 5 bases from J, the gap between germline ends came to 17 bases. The germline CDR1 and CDR2 sequences are SQVTM and ANQGSEA. The CDR3 is made up of 14 amino acids. The CDR3 nucleotides read TGCAGCGTTGTGGTCGCGGGGAATCGCGAGACCCAGTACTTC. The encoded protein is CSVVVAGNRETQYF.

The CDR3 DNA sequence: TGTGCCAGCAGTTTGGACTCCTACGAGCAGTACTTC. Amino acids: CASSLDSYEQYF. J is TRBJ2-7 and V is TRBV28; D is unresolved. Trimming left V 3 bases short and J 0 bases short, with 3 bases between. The germline V gene has CDR1 MDHEN and CDR2 SYDVKM. The length of the CDR3 is 12 residues.

This clone was seen repeatedly, ten times or more. The chain joins TRBV4-1 to TRBJ1-1, with a possible D match to TRBD1 (5 bases). Germline-derived CDR1 and CDR2 are MGHRA and YSYEKL. Trimming took 1 base from V and 0 from J, leaving 9 bases between them. CDR3 size: 15 residues. The CDR3 loop reads CASSQVGGLNTEAFF. CDR3 DNA: TGCGCCAGCAGCCAAGTGGGGGGATTGAACACTGAAGCTTTCTTT.

V is TRBV14 and J is TRBJ2-1; a possible D gene is TRBD1 (7 bases). CDR3 length equals 15 residues. The ends were cut back, 0 bases at V and 6 bases at J, with 12 bases in the middle. CDR1 is SGHDN and CDR2 is FVKESK in the germline V gene. The CDR3 bases are TGTGCCAGCAGCCAAGATAGCAGGGGGGCCAATGAGCAGTTCTTC. Translation: CASSQDSRGANEQFF.

The chain joins TRBV30 to TRBJ1-5; possibly TRBD1 for D (5 bases). CDR3 size: 12 residues. The germline V gene has CDR1 GTSNPN and CDR2 SVGIG (reference sequence). V was trimmed by 5 bases and J by 4 bases, leaving 9 bases between them. The CDR3 region has the DNA TGTGCCTGGGATCCAGGGAATCAGCCCCAGCATTTT. Protein sequence: CAWDPGNQPQHF.

This chain uses TRBV19 with TRBJ2-3, with D possibly being TRBD2 (6 bases). The CDR3 spans 15 residues. V gave up 11 bases and J gave up 9 bases, with 27 bases separating them. Germline V lookup: CDR1 LNHDA, CDR2 SQIVND (reference sequence). CDR3 DNA sequence: TGTGCCCGGTCGGAGGACTACTCGGATCGGGCCACGCAGTATTTT. It is translated as CARSEDYSDRATQYF. The full variable domain, completed using reference TRBV19 and TRBJ2-3, is DGGITQSPKYLFRKEGQNVTLSCEQNLNHDAMYWYRQDPGQGLRLIYYSQIVNDFQKGDIAEGYSVSREKKESFPLTVTSAQKNPTAFYLCARSEDYSDRATQYFGPGTRLTVL.

This clone was counted a single time. This chain connects TRBV7-3 to TRBJ1-6; 7 nucleotides agree with TRBD1. V lost 5 bases, J lost 5 bases, and 6 bases stayed unmatched. The CDR3 extends over 15 amino acids. Per germline, CDR1 SGHTA and CDR2 FQGTGA. The CDR3 nucleotides are TGTGCCAGCAGCCCGACAGGGTCCCATAATTCACCCCTCCACTTT. This sequence encodes CASSPTGSHNSPLHF. The complete variable domain, with remaining parts taken from reference TRBV7-3 and TRBJ1-6, reads GAGVSQTPSNKVTEKGKYVELRCDPISGHTALYWYRQSLGQGPEFLIYFQGTGAADDSGLPNDRFFAVRPEGSVSTLKIQRTERGDSAVYLCASSPTGSHNSPLHFGNGTRLTVT.

This clone came up a few times. The V gene is TRBV2, the J gene TRBJ1-5; 7 positions agree with TRBD1. V shed 7 bases and J 9 bases; nucleotides not matched to a gene: 12. There are 14 residues in the CDR3. Germline V gene lookup returns CDR1 SNHLY and CDR2 FYNNEI. CDR3 sequence (DNA): TGTGCCAGCATGGACGGCTACAGGGGTGCGCCCCAGCATTTT. It codes for CASMDGYRGAPQHF.

The rearrangement joins TRBV6-5 to TRBJ2-5; maybe TRBD1 (6 bases). V dropped 6 bases and J dropped 5 bases, with 19 bases sitting between them. CDR3 length: 15 amino acids. CDR1 and CDR2 from the germline V gene are MNHEY and SVGAGI. The CDR3 bases are TGTGCCAGCAGGAAAAACAGGGATTCAGTGGAGACCCAGTACTTC. Translated: CASRKNRDSVETQYF.

This clone was seen only once. Distinct nucleotide sequences in the sample also encode this CDR3. This sequence joins TRBV7-9 and TRBJ1-1, with 8 bases lining up with TRBD1. Looked up from germline, CDR1 is SEHNR and CDR2 is FQNEAQ (reference sequence). The CDR3 spans 14 residues. After removal of 4 bases from V and 1 base from J, the junction contained 2 bases not matched to a gene. The CDR3 loop reads CASSSGQGNTEAFF. The CDR3, as DNA: TGTGCCAGCAGCTCCGGACAGGGGAACACTGAAGCTTTCTTT.